A selection of T cell receptor beta chains follows, all from one sample in a study of spatial heterogeneity in lung cancer. Via MiXCR, TCRdb re-called the 5' RACE reads, giving one row per CDR3 protein. The data show more than 20,000 distinct CDR3 sequences, just over 4.5% seen once. The sequenced sample was PBMCs, obtained at surgery. The receptors come from a male donor with early-stage non-small cell lung cancer. CDR3s include the opening cysteine and the closing phenylalanine or tryptophan. D genes are given only for firm matches. Part of the rows lack a size; the others show once, few, many or a class for expanded clones.

>NA|many|TRBJ2-7|TRBV14
CASSLRSTASYEQYF
TGTGCCAGCAGCCTCAGATCCACAGCTTCCTACGAGCAGTACTTC
>NA|many|TRBJ1-1|TRBV12-3/TRBV12-4
CASTPDVGGAFF
TGTGCCAGCACTCCGGACGTTGGGGGGGCTTTCTTT
>NA|NA|TRBJ2-1|TRBV6-2/TRBV6-3
CASTGGGKVDEQFF
TGTGCCAGCACGGGCGGTGGCAAGGTTGATGAGCAGTTCTTC
>NA|many|TRBJ1-6|TRBV9
CASSVGDSYNSPLHF
TGTGCCAGCAGCGTAGGTGACAGCTATAATTCACCCCTCCACTTT
>TRBD1|many|TRBJ2-1|TRBV7-6
CASSLAPGQGAGNEQFF
TGTGCCAGCAGCTTAGCCCCGGGACAGGGGGCAGGTAATGAGCAGTTCTTC
>NA|many|TRBJ2-1|TRBV7-9
CASSPRDLSYNEQFF
TGTGCCAGCAGCCCCAGGGATCTCTCCTACAATGAGCAGTTCTTC
>NA|few|TRBJ2-7|TRBV6-5
CASSYSVETYEQYF
TGTGCCAGCAGTTACTCGGTTGAGACCTACGAGCAGTACTTC
>NA|many|TRBJ2-3|TRBV27
CASSFRGARDTQYF
TGTGCCAGCAGTTTCAGGGGGGCAAGAGATACGCAGTATTTT
>NA|many|TRBJ1-1|TRBV11-3
CASSLFGNTEAFF
TGTGCCAGCAGCTTATTCGGGAACACTGAAGCTTTCTTT
>NA|few|TRBJ2-3|TRBV10-1
CASKSSVSSTDTQYF
TGCGCCAGCAAAAGTTCGGTATCTAGCACAGATACGCAGTATTTT
>TRBD1|NA|TRBJ1-4|TRBV5-8
CASRRNRGPNEKLFF
TGTGCCAGCAGGCGAAACAGGGGGCCTAATGAAAAACTGTTTTTT
>TRBD2|many|TRBJ2-1|TRBV6-2/TRBV6-3
CASSHGGNEQFF
TGTGCCAGCAGCCACGGGGGGAATGAGCAGTTCTTC